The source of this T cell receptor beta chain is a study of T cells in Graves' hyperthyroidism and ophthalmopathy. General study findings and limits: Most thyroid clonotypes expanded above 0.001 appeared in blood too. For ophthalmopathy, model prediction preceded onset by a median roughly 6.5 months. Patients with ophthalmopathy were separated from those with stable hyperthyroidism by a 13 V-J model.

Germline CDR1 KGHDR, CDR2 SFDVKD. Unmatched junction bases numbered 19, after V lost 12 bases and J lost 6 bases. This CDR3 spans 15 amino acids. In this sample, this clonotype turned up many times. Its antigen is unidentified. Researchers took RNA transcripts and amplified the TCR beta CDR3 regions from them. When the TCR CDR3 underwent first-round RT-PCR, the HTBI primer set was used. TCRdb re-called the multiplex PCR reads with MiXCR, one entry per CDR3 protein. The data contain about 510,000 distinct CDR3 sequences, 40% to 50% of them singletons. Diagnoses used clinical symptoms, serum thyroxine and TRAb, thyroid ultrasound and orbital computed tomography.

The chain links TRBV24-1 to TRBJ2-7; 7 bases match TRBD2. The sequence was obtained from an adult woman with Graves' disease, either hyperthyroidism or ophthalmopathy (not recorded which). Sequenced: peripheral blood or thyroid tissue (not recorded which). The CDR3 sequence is CAPIRRTFPGGEQYF. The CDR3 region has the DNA TGTGCCCCCATCCGCCGGACTTTTCCGGGGGGCGAGCAGTACTTC.